This TCR beta chain was retrieved from a study of OX40 agonist ivuxolimab in advanced cancers. Study information: Ivuxolimab, an antibody that agonizes OX40 (CD134), was administered to the patients.

About this clone itself: The target antigen is unknown.

Using immunoSEQ multiplex PCR, the repertoire was profiled, and TCRdb retains in-frame clones only, with some absent. Here the sample spans over 30,000 clones, around 85% being singletons. Regarding the study as a whole: Some nonresponders also had low normalized T-cell clonal expansion.

The material sequenced was CD4+ or CD8+ T cells sorted from blood, taken in a trial of the OX40 agonist ivuxolimab. This TCR came from an adult with an advanced solid tumor such as melanoma, head and neck, liver or kidney cancer.

This CDR3 is CASSEIRRDYEQYF. CDR3 DNA sequence: TGTGCCAGCAGTGAGATTCGCAGGGACTACGAGCAGTACTTC. The V call is TRBV25-1, the J call TRBJ2-7; TRBD1 might be the D (5 bases). V dropped 3 bases and J dropped 3 bases, with 12 bases sitting between them. There are 14 residues in the CDR3. Germline assignment: CDR1 MGHDK and CDR2 SYGVNS.